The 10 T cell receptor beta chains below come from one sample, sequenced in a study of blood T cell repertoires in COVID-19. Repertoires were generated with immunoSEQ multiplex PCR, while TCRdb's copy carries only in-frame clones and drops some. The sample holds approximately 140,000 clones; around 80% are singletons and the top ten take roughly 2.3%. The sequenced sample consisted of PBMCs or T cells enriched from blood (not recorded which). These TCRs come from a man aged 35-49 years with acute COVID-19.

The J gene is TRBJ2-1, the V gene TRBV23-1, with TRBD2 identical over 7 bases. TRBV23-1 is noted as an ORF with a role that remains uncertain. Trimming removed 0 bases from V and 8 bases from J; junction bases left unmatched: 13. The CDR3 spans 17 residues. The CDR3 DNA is TGCGCCAGCAGTCAATCAATCATAGCGGGTCGGGGCGATGAGCAGTTCTTC. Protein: CASSQSIIAGRGDEQFF.

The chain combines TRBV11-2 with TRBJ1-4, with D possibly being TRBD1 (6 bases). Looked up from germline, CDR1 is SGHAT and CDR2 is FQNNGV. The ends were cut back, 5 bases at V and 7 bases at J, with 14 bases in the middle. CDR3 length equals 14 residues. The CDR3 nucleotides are TGTGCCAGCAGCCCCAGGGCGGGGGCTGAAAAACTGTTTTTT. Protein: CASSPRAGAEKLFF.

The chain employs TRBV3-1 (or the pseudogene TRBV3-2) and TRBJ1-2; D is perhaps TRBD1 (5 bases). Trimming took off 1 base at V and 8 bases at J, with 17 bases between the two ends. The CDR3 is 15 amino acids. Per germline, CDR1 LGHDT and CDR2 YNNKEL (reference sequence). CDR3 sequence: CASSQGGRTKGGYTF. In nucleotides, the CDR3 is TGTGCCAGCAGCCAAGGAGGGAGGACAAAGGGAGGCTACACCTTC.

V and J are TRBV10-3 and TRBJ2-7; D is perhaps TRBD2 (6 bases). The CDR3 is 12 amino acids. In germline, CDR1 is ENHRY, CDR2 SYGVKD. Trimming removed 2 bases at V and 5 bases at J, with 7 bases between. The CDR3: CAISEGGNEQYF. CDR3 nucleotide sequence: TGTGCCATCAGTGAGGGGGGGAACGAGCAGTACTTC.

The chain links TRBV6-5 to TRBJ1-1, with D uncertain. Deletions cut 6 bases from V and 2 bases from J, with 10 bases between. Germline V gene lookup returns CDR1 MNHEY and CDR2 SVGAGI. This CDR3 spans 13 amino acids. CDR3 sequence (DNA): TGTGCCAGCAGAGTTACTAAAAACACTGAAGCTTTCTTT. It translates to CASRVTKNTEAFF.

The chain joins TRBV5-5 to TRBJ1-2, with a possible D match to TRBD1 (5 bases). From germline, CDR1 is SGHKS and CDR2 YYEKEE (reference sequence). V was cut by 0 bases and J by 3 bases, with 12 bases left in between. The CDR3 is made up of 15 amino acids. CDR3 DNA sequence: TGTGCCAGCAGCTTGGGGTCAGGGCCGGACTATGGCTACACCTTC. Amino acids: CASSLGSGPDYGYTF.

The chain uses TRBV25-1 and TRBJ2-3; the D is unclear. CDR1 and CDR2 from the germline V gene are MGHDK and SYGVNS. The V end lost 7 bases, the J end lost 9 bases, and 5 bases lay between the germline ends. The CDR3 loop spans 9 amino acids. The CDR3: CASIRTQYF. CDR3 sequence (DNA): TGTGCCAGCATACGGACGCAGTATTTT.

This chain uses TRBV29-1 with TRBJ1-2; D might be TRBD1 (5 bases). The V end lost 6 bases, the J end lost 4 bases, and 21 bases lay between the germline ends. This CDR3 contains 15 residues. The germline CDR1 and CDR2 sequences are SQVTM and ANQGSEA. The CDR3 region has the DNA TGCAGCGTCGATCACGGGGGGGAAGGCGCCTATGGCTACACCTTC. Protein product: CSVDHGGEGAYGYTF.

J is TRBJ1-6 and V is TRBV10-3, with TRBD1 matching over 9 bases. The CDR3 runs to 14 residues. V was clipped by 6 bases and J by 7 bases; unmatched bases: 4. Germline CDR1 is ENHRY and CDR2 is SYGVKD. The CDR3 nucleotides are TGTGCCATCAGGACGACAGGGGGAAATTCACCCCTCCACTTT. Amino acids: CAIRTTGGNSPLHF.

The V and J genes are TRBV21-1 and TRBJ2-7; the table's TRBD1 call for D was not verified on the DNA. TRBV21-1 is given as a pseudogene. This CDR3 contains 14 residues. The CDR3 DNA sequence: TGTGCCAGCAGCAAAGGGACACCCCCCTACGAGCAGTACTTC. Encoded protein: CASSKGTPPYEQYF.